Below, 16 T cell receptor beta chains from the same sample are listed, as sequenced in a study of early T cells in non-severe SARS-CoV-2 infection (dated by TCRdb to about 2021). Library creation used 5' RACE. Sequenced on a NextSeq 500. In TCRdb, the public reads were trimmed at Q25 with fastp and aligned with MiXCR, with productive beta chains retained. Each entry is one CDR3 protein sequence, shown with its most common DNA and genes. The sample has tens of thousands of distinct CDR3 sequences on record, roughly a tenth of them singletons. The ten most abundant clones make up approximately 6.5% of the sample. The specimen was whole blood. The receptors shown here come from an adult who was a healthcare worker with PCR-confirmed SARS-CoV-2 infection or an uninfected control (not recorded which).

In this sample, this clonotype turned up many times. The chain links TRBV25-1 to TRBJ1-1, with D possibly being TRBD1 (5 bases). Germline V gene sequence: CDR1 MGHDK, CDR2 SYGVNS. The CDR3 consists of 12 residues. V was trimmed by 3 bases and J by 10 bases, leaving 12 bases between them. The DNA of the CDR3 is TGTGCCAGCAGTGATAGTATAAGGGGAGCTTTCTTT. Its translation: CASSDSIRGAFF.

This clonotype appeared many times. The V gene is TRBV7-6, the J gene TRBJ2-2; TRBD2 aligns across 15 bases. Looked up from germline, CDR1 is SGHVS and CDR2 is FNYEAQ. The CDR3 is made up of 18 amino acids. Trimming removed 3 bases from V and 7 bases from J; junction bases left unmatched: 9. The CDR3 DNA is TGTGCCAGCAGCTTTGCTCCGGGACTAGCGGGAGGAGGCGGGGAGCTGTTTTTT. It encodes CASSFAPGLAGGGGELFF. The full variable domain, rest sourced from reference TRBV7-6 and TRBJ2-2, is GAGVSQSPRYKVTKRGQDVALRCDPISGHVSLYWYRQALGQGPEFLTYFNYEAQQDKSGLPNDRFSAERPEGSISTLTIQRTEQRDSAMYRCASSFAPGLAGGGGELFFGEGSRLTVL.

This clonotype was observed a few times. This rearrangement joins TRBV6-5 to TRBJ2-3; D unresolved. V was pared by 2 bases and J by 4 bases, with 16 bases between. Germline assignment: CDR1 MNHEY and CDR2 SVGAGI. CDR3 length: 16 amino acids. The CDR3 loop is CASSYDTTASADTQYF. CDR3 nucleotides: TGTGCCAGCAGTTACGATACCACAGCGAGCGCAGATACGCAGTATTTT.

The rearrangement joins TRBV27 to TRBJ2-1; TRBD2 aligns across 8 bases. The CDR3 loop spans 13 amino acids. The ends lost 7 bases at V and 1 base at J; junction bases unmatched: 0. The germline V gene has CDR1 MNHEY and CDR2 SMNVEV (reference sequence). CDR3 region: CASTSGSYNEQFF. The CDR3 region has the DNA TGTGCCAGCACTAGCGGGTCCTACAATGAGCAGTTCTTC.

This clonotype was seen many times. The genes are TRBV20-1 and TRBJ2-1; a possible D gene is TRBD2 (5 bases). Looked up from germline, CDR1 is DFQATT and CDR2 is SNEGSKA (reference sequence). Trimming stripped 5 bases from V and 5 bases from J, with 16 bases between. This CDR3 is 14 amino acids long. CDR3 amino acids: CSAHLARTNNEQFF. CDR3 nucleotides: TGCAGTGCTCACCTAGCTCGGACCAACAATGAGCAGTTCTTC.

This clonotype was counted many times. The rearrangement uses TRBV5-4 and TRBJ2-3, with TRBD2 matching over 14 bases. The CDR3 has 18 residues. Trimming at V came to 4 bases and at J to 3 bases, leaving 10 bases not matched to a gene. The germline V gene has CDR1 SGHNT and CDR2 YYREEE (reference sequence). The CDR3 here is CASSKGLAGVGSTDTQYF. The DNA of the CDR3 is TGTGCCAGCAGCAAGGGACTAGCGGGAGTCGGGTCGACAGATACGCAGTATTTT.

The rearrangement links TRBV5-1 to TRBJ1-2; 7 positions match TRBD1. The CDR3 is made up of 14 amino acids. The V gene end was trimmed by 5 bases and the J gene end by 2 bases; junction bases not matched to a gene: 6. The germline V gene has CDR1 SGHRS and CDR2 YFSETQ. CDR3 coding DNA: TGCGCCAGCAGTCCCGGGACAGTCAACTATGGCTACACCTTC. It yields the protein CASSPGTVNYGYTF. The variable domain in full, completed from reference TRBV5-1 and TRBJ1-2, reads KAGVTQTPRYLIKTRGQQVTLSCSPISGHRSVSWYQQTPGQGLQFLFEYFSETQRNKGNFPGRFSGRQFSNSRSEMNVSTLELGDSALYLCASSPGTVNYGYTFGSGTRLTVV.

The chain is built from TRBV4-2 and TRBJ2-1, with D uncertain. The CDR3 has 15 amino acids. The germline V and J ends were trimmed by 0 bases and 7 bases, with 13 bases remaining between them. The germline V gene has CDR1 LGHNA and CDR2 YNFKEQ. The CDR3 protein is CASSQEVAPANEQFF. The CDR3 DNA reads TGTGCCAGCAGCCAAGAGGTAGCCCCGGCAAATGAGCAGTTCTTC.

The table lists this clonotype with a few counts. This sequence joins TRBV5-1 and TRBJ2-7; 10 bases are shared with TRBD1. Germline CDR1 reads SGHRS; CDR2 reads YFSETQ. Germline trimming cut 2 bases from V and 5 bases from J; bases unmatched to any gene: 7. This CDR3 has 15 residues. The CDR3 is CASSFRTGGENEQYF. CDR3 sequence (DNA): TGCGCCAGCAGCTTTCGGACAGGGGGGGAGAACGAGCAGTACTTC.

This chain uses TRBV2 with TRBJ1-5, with 9 bases fitting TRBD1. CDR1 and CDR2 (germline): SNHLY, FYNNEI. The CDR3 runs to 17 residues. V dropped 6 bases and J dropped 0; count of bases not matched to a gene: 9. The chain's CDR3 is CASSSIGTGISNQPQHF. CDR3 bases: TGTGCCAGCAGCTCAATAGGGACAGGGATTAGCAATCAGCCCCAGCATTTT.

This clonotype was picked up a small number of times. At one end the junction does not follow the germline gene, possibly because of a read error. The chain employs TRBV6-6 and TRBJ2-7; 12 positions match TRBD2. CDR1 and CDR2 from the germline V gene are MNHNY and SVGAGI (reference sequence). This CDR3 contains 13 residues. CDR3 nucleotides: TGTGCCAGCAGCCGCGGACTAGCGGGGCAAGTGAACTTC. It specifies CASSRGLAGQVNF.

This clonotype was observed at least ten times. This rearrangement joins TRBV7-2 to TRBJ2-7, with D hard to call. Trimming took 5 bases from V and 7 from J, leaving 15 bases between them. Germline lookup yields CDR1 SGHTA and CDR2 FQGNSA. There are 13 residues in the CDR3. In nucleotides, the CDR3 is TGTGCCAGCAGCCTCGCCCACCTGGGAGAGCAGTACTTC. It yields the protein CASSLAHLGEQYF.

This clonotype was seen many times. J is TRBJ2-7 and V is TRBV3-1; TRBD2 is a possible D gene (6 bases). V lost 1 base and J lost 0, with 10 bases in between. Per germline, CDR1 LGHDT and CDR2 YNNKEL (reference sequence). The CDR3 totals 15 residues. The chain's CDR3 is CASSQGSGSSYEQYF. The CDR3 region has the DNA TGTGCCAGCAGCCAAGGTAGCGGAAGCTCCTACGAGCAGTACTTC.

This clonotype showed up many times. The chain joins TRBV7-3 to TRBJ2-1, with D hard to call. The CDR3 covers 13 residues. Trimming stripped 6 bases from V and 0 bases from J, with 6 bases between. Germline V gene lookup returns CDR1 SGHTA and CDR2 FQGTGA. CDR3 coding DNA: TGTGCCAGCAGGCGAATCTCCTACAATGAGCAGTTCTTC. Encoded protein: CASRRISYNEQFF.

This clonotype occurred a few times. J is TRBJ2-7 and V is TRBV7-8; 8 bases fit TRBD1. Germline V lookup: CDR1 SGHVS, CDR2 FQNEAQ. This CDR3 is 11 amino acids long. With V trimmed by 11 bases and J by 7 bases, 7 bases remained unmatched. The CDR3 is CAVLRGLEQYF. CDR3 nucleotides: TGTGCCGTCCTCAGGGGGCTTGAGCAGTACTTC.

In this sample, this clonotype turned up many times. The genes are TRBV30 and TRBJ2-7, with TRBD2 as a possible D gene (6 bases). Trimming removed 2 bases at V and 1 base at J, with 9 bases between. The germline gives CDR1 GTSNPN, CDR2 SVGIG (reference sequence). The CDR3 has 13 amino acids. The CDR3 reads CAWSPGLSYEQYF. In DNA form, the CDR3 reads TGTGCCTGGAGTCCGGGACTTTCCTACGAGCAGTACTTC.